What follows is one T cell receptor beta chain and its context. Its specificity is unknown. Vbeta (60) and Jbeta (13) primers were used in the PCR. Sequencing used immunoSEQ multiplex PCR; TCRdb keeps in-frame clones, though not all of them. The sample carries some 190,000 clones, about four fifths recorded once. The data were taken from a study of cytomegalovirus exposure and HLA in healthy donors. Points from the study as a whole: For TCR beta chains, V- and J-gene trimming was later linked to a missense DCLRE1C variant. With DRB1 most and HLA-C fewest, TCR association rates differed between HLA loci in a later analysis. The authors considered a cluster of highly shared sequence variants likely to be a sequencing artifact. HLA alleles showed associations with some 17,000 TCR beta sequences in a later analysis, at a 0.05 false discovery rate.

This CDR3 region has 17 residues. The germline V gene has CDR1 MGHDK and CDR2 SYGVNS. Trimming stripped 1 base from V and 2 bases from J, with 18 bases between. Source material: PBMCs. V gene TRBV25-1 combines with J gene TRBJ2-7; TRBD2 is a possible D gene (5 bases). The clonotype was recovered from a man aged 35 to 55 in good health and CMV-seronegative. The CDR3 DNA sequence: TGTGCCAGCAGTGAATTGTTACCCGGGCGGGTTGCCTACGAGCAGTACTTC. It specifies CASSELLPGRVAYEQYF.